Listed below are T cell receptor beta chains from one sample, sequenced in a study of T cell responses to AZD1222 COVID-19 vaccine. Repertoires were generated with immunoSEQ multiplex PCR, while TCRdb's copy carries only in-frame clones and drops some. This sample has 80,000 or so clones; nearly 90% occur once, and the top ten carry roughly 1.6%. This specimen was peripheral blood, taken on day 0 of AZD1222 vaccination. These receptors came from an adult in good health. CDR3s include the opening cysteine and the closing phenylalanine or tryptophan. The D gene is left open where the match is weak. Some rows mark clone size as missing; the rest say once, few, many or name a class of expanded clone.

d_gene | j_gene | v_gene | abundance | CDR3nt | CDR3aa
TRBD1 | TRBJ1-2 | TRBV12-3/TRBV12-4 | - | TGTGCCAGCCACAGGGGGCGCAACTATGGCTACACCTTC | CASHRGRNYGYTF
TRBD1 | TRBJ1-4 | TRBV5-5 | once | TGTGCCAGCAGCGACAGGACAGGTCAGGAAAAACTGTTTTTT | CASSDRTGQEKLFF
- | TRBJ1-2 | TRBV5-4 | - | TGTGCCAGCAGCTGGGAACGGTACTATGGCTACACCTTC | CASSWERYYGYTF
TRBD1 | TRBJ1-1 | TRBV6-5 | - | TGTGCCAGCAGTAACAGGGGTGGCACTGAAGCTTTCTTT | CASSNRGGTEAFF
- | TRBJ2-2 | TRBV7-8 | - | TGTGCCAGCAGCTTCGGCGGAGGTCAAACCGGGGAGCTGTTTTTT | CASSFGGGQTGELFF
TRBD1 | TRBJ1-2 | TRBV5-5 | - | TGTGCCAGCAGCTCAGAGGGGGCGAAAGACTATGGCTACACCTTC | CASSSEGAKDYGYTF
- | TRBJ1-2 | TRBV29-1 | - | TGCAGCGTGGGGGACAATAGCTATGGCTACACCTTC | CSVGDNSYGYTF
- | TRBJ2-5 | TRBV11-1 | - | TGTGCCAGCAGCTCGGTGGAGACCCAGTACTTC | CASSSVETQYF
- | TRBJ2-2 | TRBV6-5 | - | TGTGCCAGCAGTTACTCTTCTCTGGGTGGCGGGGAGCTGTTTTTT | CASSYSSLGGGELFF
- | TRBJ2-1 | TRBV5-1 | once | TGCGCCAGCAGCGCCTCAGTAGATGAGCAGTTCTTC | CASSASVDEQFF
- | TRBJ1-6 | TRBV6-1 | - | TGTGCCAGCAGTGAAATTCCCACAGTTTATAATTCACCCCTCCACTTT | CASSEIPTVYNSPLHF
TRBD2 | TRBJ2-5 | TRBV6-5 | - | TGTGCCAGCACGGGAGCGGGAGGGGAAGAGACCCAGTACTTC | CASTGAGGEETQYF
TRBD1 | TRBJ1-1 | TRBV28 | once | TGTGCCAGCAACCAGGACAGGGGGAACACTGAAGCTTTCTTT | CASNQDRGNTEAFF
TRBD1 | TRBJ1-5 | TRBV2 | - | TGTGCCAGCAGTCACGAAAGGACAGGATTAAATCAGCCCCAGCATTTT | CASSHERTGLNQPQHF
TRBD1 | TRBJ1-2 | TRBV30 | - | TGTGCCTGGAGTTACGGTTTCCCGGGACAGGACTACACCTTC | CAWSYGFPGQDYTF
TRBD1 | TRBJ2-6 | TRBV6-2/TRBV6-3 | once | TGTGCCAGCAGTGACCTCGACAGGGGGCCTGGGGCCAACGTCCTGACTTTC | CASSDLDRGPGANVLTF
TRBD2 | TRBJ2-7 | TRBV29-1 | - | TGCAGCGTAAGACTGGCAGGGAGGGACGAGCAGTACTTC | CSVRLAGRDEQYF
- | TRBJ1-1 | TRBV5-1 | once | TGCGCCAGCAGCTTACGGATGAACACTGAAGCTTTCTTT | CASSLRMNTEAFF
TRBD2 | TRBJ2-1 | TRBV6-6 | - | TGTGCCAGCAGTCGCCCGACTAGCGGGAGGAGGGCCTACAATGAGCAGTTCTTC | CASSRPTSGRRAYNEQFF
- | TRBJ2-5 | TRBV6-5 | - | TGTGCCAGCAGCCGCGGCAGGGTAGGCGGAGAGACCCAGTACTTC | CASSRGRVGGETQYF
TRBD1 | TRBJ1-1 | TRBV9 | few | TGTGCCAGCAGCCCTCGGACAGGGGGCGCTTACACTGAAGCTTTCTTT | CASSPRTGGAYTEAFF
- | TRBJ1-6 | TRBV3-1/TRBV3-2 | - | TGTGCCAGCAGCCAAGAAACCGCCCGATCCGATTCACCCCTCCACTTT | CASSQETARSDSPLHF
- | TRBJ2-7 | TRBV5-1 | - | TGCGCCAGCAGCTTGGGGGGAGTTGAGCAGTACTTC | CASSLGGVEQYF
- | TRBJ1-2 | TRBV6-2/TRBV6-3 | - | TGTGCCAGCAGTTACTCCCCGGGAACCACCATTAACTATGGCTACACCTTC | CASSYSPGTTINYGYTF
- | TRBJ1-3 | TRBV14 | - | TGTGCCAGCAGCTCCGGGGCCAACTCTGGAAACACCATATATTTT | CASSSGANSGNTIYF
- | TRBJ1-1 | TRBV2 | - | TGTGCCAGCGGTCCCCAGCGGGGGAACACTGAAGCTTTCTTT | CASGPQRGNTEAFF
TRBD2 | TRBJ2-1 | TRBV7-9 | - | TGTGCCAGCAGGACTAGCGGGAGCATTTCCTACAATGAGCAGTTCTTC | CASRTSGSISYNEQFF
- | TRBJ1-2 | TRBV2 | - | TGTGCCAGCAGTGAGGGACTCGGGGGATGGAGCTATGGCTACACCTTC | CASSEGLGGWSYGYTF
TRBD2 | TRBJ2-2 | TRBV4-1 | - | TGCGCCAGCAGCCAAGTCCTAGCGGCTGACACCGGGGAGCTGTTTTTT | CASSQVLAADTGELFF
- | TRBJ1-6 | TRBV25-1 | - | TGTGCCAGCACCTTGGGGGGGGCTAATGTTCGAGGTTCACCCCTCCACTTT | CASTLGGANVRGSPLHF
TRBD2 | TRBJ2-1 | TRBV19 | - | TGTGCCAGCAGGACTAGCGGGAGGAAGAATGAGCAGTTCTTC | CASRTSGRKNEQFF
- | TRBJ1-2 | TRBV6-5 | - | TGTGCCAGCAGTTACCTAGACGGATATTATGGCTACACCTTC | CASSYLDGYYGYTF
TRBD1 | TRBJ2-2 | TRBV19 | - | TGTGCCAGTAGACACGGGACAGGGTATTTGACCGGGGAGCTGTTTTTT | CASRHGTGYLTGELFF
- | TRBJ2-7 | TRBV3-1/TRBV3-2 | - | TGTGCCAGCAGCCAAGAATGGGAGGGGGGCTCCTACGAGCAGTACTTC | CASSQEWEGGSYEQYF
- | TRBJ1-3 | TRBV9 | - | TGTGCCAGCAGCGTAGGCGGGGGTGAGGCCCCCGCTTTT | CASSVGGGEAPAF
- | TRBJ2-3 | TRBV30 | - | TGTGCCTGGAGTTCCCTTCGGACTCGGACTAGCACAGATACGCAGTATTTT | CAWSSLRTRTSTDTQYF